The next 24 T cell receptor beta chains were all read from a single sample in a study of T cell responses to AZD1222 COVID-19 vaccine. The method was immunoSEQ multiplex PCR; TCRdb's version includes in-frame clones alone and lacks a portion of them. This sample carries about 150,000 clones, approximately 92% of them seen once, and the ten largest clones take 6% to 7%. This material consisted of peripheral blood, taken 28 days after the second AZD1222 dose. The receptors here all came from an adult who received the AZD1222 COVID-19 vaccine.

The chain carries TRBV6-6 and TRBJ1-6, with a tentative D call TRBD1 (5 bases). CDR1 is MNHNY and CDR2 is SVGAGI in the germline V gene (reference sequence). CDR3 length equals 12 residues. Trimming cost V 8 bases and J 10 bases, with 12 bases left between them. Written as DNA, the CDR3 is TGTGCCAGCTCTTCGGGACTGTCACCCCTCCACTTT. It translates to CASSSGLSPLHF.

V is TRBV7-2 and J is TRBJ1-3; D might be TRBD1 (6 bases). Trimming stripped 5 bases from V and 4 bases from J, with 9 bases between. The CDR3 sequence is 13 residues long. CDR1 and CDR2 (germline): SGHTA, FQGNSA. In nucleotides, the CDR3 is TGTGCCAGCAGCACAGGACAGGGAAACACCATATATTTT. Translation: CASSTGQGNTIYF.

The V and J genes are TRBV27 and TRBJ2-7; D remains ambiguous. The CDR3 sequence is 11 residues long. Trimming took off 4 bases at V and 4 bases at J, with 5 bases between the two ends. Germline lookup yields CDR1 MNHEY and CDR2 SMNVEV (reference sequence). The CDR3 DNA reads TGTGCCAGCAGTTCAAGTTACGAGCAGTACTTC. Its protein product is CASSSSYEQYF.

The V call is TRBV5-6, the J call TRBJ1-2; D call uncertain. Trimming removed 0 bases at V and 8 bases at J, with 5 bases between. From germline, CDR1 is SGHDT and CDR2 YYEEEE. The CDR3 runs 11 residues. The CDR3 loop reads CASSLAEGYTF. The CDR3 DNA reads TGTGCCAGCAGCTTGGCCGAGGGCTACACCTTC.

The chain recombines TRBV5-1 with TRBJ1-1; D might be TRBD1 (5 bases). The CDR3 runs 15 residues. The V end was cut by 1 base, the J end by 3 bases, with 13 bases between. Germline lookup yields CDR1 SGHRS and CDR2 YFSETQ. CDR3 nucleotide sequence: TGCGCCAGCAGCTTGAAGGGACCCGGGGACACTGAAGCTTTCTTT. Its protein is CASSLKGPGDTEAFF.

This clone occurred once. V is TRBV5-6 and J is TRBJ1-6; no clear D. The ends were cut back, 1 base at V and 7 bases at J, with 18 bases in the middle. Germline V gene data show CDR1 as SGHDT and CDR2 as YYEEEE. The CDR3 is 17 amino acids. Here the CDR3 reads CASSLLTLLGKNSPLHF. The CDR3 nucleotides read TGTGCCAGCAGCTTGTTAACTCTATTGGGGAAGAATTCACCCCTCCACTTT. The variable domain in full, completed from reference TRBV5-6 and TRBJ1-6, reads DAGVTQSPTHLIKTRGQQVTLRCSPKSGHDTVSWYQQALGQGPQFIFQYYEEEERQRGNFPDRFSGHQFPNYSSELNVNALLLGDSALYLCASSLLTLLGKNSPLHFGNGTRLTVT.

This clone has only one observation. The rearrangement uses TRBV18 and TRBJ1-1; 9 positions agree with TRBD1. Unmatched junction bases numbered 8, after V lost 6 bases and J lost 6 bases. Germline assignment: CDR1 KGHSH and CDR2 LQKENI. The CDR3 extends over 14 amino acids. The CDR3 DNA follows: TGTGCCAGCTCGGCCACAGGGGGCGGCGCTGAAGCTTTCTTT. Protein product: CASSATGGGAEAFF.

The rearrangement joins TRBV7-3 to TRBJ2-3; D gene uncertain. There are 13 residues in the CDR3. V gave up 5 bases and J gave up 5 bases, with 11 bases separating them. CDR1 is SGHTA and CDR2 is FQGTGA in the germline V gene. CDR3 nucleotide sequence: TGTGCCAGCAGCCCGTCGTATGGAGATACGCAGTATTTT. Protein product: CASSPSYGDTQYF.

The genes are TRBV2 and TRBJ1-2; D perhaps matches TRBD1 (6 bases). V was cut by 3 bases and J by 2 bases, with 10 bases left in between. The CDR3 sequence is 14 residues long. Germline V gene sequence: CDR1 SNHLY, CDR2 FYNNEI. CDR3 sequence: CASSEDRPNYGYTF. The CDR3 coding sequence is TGTGCCAGCAGTGAGGACAGACCCAACTATGGCTACACCTTC.

In DNA form, the CDR3 reads TGTGCCAGCAGCTTAACAGGGATTAACACCGGGGAGCTGTTTTTT. This encodes CASSLTGINTGELFF. The genes are TRBV11-3 and TRBJ2-2, with D maybe TRBD1 (6 bases). CDR3 length: 15 amino acids. Germline loops: CDR1 SGHNT, CDR2 YENEEA. Trimming took off 2 bases at V and 2 bases at J, with 9 bases between the two ends.

V usage is TRBV12-3 or TRBV12-4 and J usage is TRBJ2-1; D possibly corresponds to TRBD2 (5 bases). Trimming pared 7 bases from V and 9 bases from J, leaving 13 bases between. The CDR3 loop spans 12 amino acids. The CDR3: CASTPGRGEQFF. CDR3 nucleotides: TGTGCCAGCACCCCTGGTCGGGGTGAGCAGTTCTTC.

This chain connects TRBV15 to TRBJ2-6; D may be TRBD1 (5 bases). V was clipped by 3 bases and J by 0 bases, with 9 bases between them. Germline CDR1 is LNHNV and CDR2 is YYDKDF (reference sequence). The CDR3 covers 16 residues. CDR3 protein: CATSSPGNSGANVLTF. The CDR3 DNA is TGTGCCACCAGCAGTCCAGGGAACTCTGGGGCCAACGTCCTGACTTTC.

This clone has more than one count but fewer than ten. The V call is TRBV4-3, the J call TRBJ1-2; 7 nucleotides line up with TRBD1. Germline V gene sequence: CDR1 LGHNA, CDR2 YSLEER. J was trimmed by 4 bases and V by 3 bases; bases with no gene match: 2. This CDR3 has 13 amino acids. CDR3 sequence (DNA): TGCGCCAGCAGCCAGGACAGGTTCTATGGCTACACCTTC. Translating it yields CASSQDRFYGYTF.

V usage is TRBV5-4 and J usage is TRBJ2-1; 8 nucleotides align to TRBD1. This CDR3 has 15 amino acids. Germline lookup yields CDR1 SGHNT and CDR2 YYREEE (reference sequence). V shed 0 bases and J 6 bases; nucleotides not matched to a gene: 5. CDR3 bases: TGTGCCAGCAGCTTGGACCCTGGACAGGGCAATGAGCAGTTCTTC. Translation gives CASSLDPGQGNEQFF.

V and J are TRBV14 and TRBJ1-1; no clear D gene. V lost 1 base, J lost 4 bases, and 7 bases lay in between. Per the germline V gene, CDR1 is SGHDN and CDR2 is FVKESK. The CDR3 contains 13 residues. The CDR3 bases are TGTGCCAGCAGCCAAGGACCGGGCACTGAAGCTTTCTTT. Amino acid sequence: CASSQGPGTEAFF.

The gene calls are TRBV7-2 and TRBJ2-1; D might be TRBD1 (5 bases). The CDR3 totals 15 residues. V lost 5 bases to trimming and J lost 7 bases, with 18 bases between them. Germline V gives CDR1 SGHTA, CDR2 FQGNSA. The CDR3 is CASSGWGSPRNEQFF. The CDR3 region has the DNA TGTGCCAGCAGCGGTTGGGGCTCACCCCGAAATGAGCAGTTCTTC.

In DNA form, the CDR3 reads TGTGCCAGCAGTGAGACTAGCTCCCTAGTGGATACGCAGTATTTT. The encoded protein is CASSETSSLVDTQYF. J is TRBJ2-3 and V is TRBV2, with 7 nucleotides matching TRBD2. Germline CDR1 SNHLY, CDR2 FYNNEI. The CDR3 covers 15 residues. V lost 3 bases to trimming and J lost 6 bases; unmatched junction nucleotides: 9. Combining the CDR3 with reference TRBV2 and TRBJ2-3 gives the whole variable domain EPEVTQTPSHQVTQMGQEVILRCVPISNHLYFYWYRQILGQKVEFLVSFYNNEISEKSEIFDDQFSVERPDGSNFTLKIRSTKLEDSAMYFCASSETSSLVDTQYFGPGTRLTVL.

The CDR3 DNA is TGTGCCACCAGTGATCCCCAGGGCATGAGGGGATCCTCCTACAATGAGCAGTTCTTC. Protein sequence: CATSDPQGMRGSSYNEQFF. The genes are TRBV24-1 and TRBJ2-1; D may be TRBD1 or TRBD2 (5 bases each). The V end was cut by 3 bases, the J end by 0 bases, with 20 bases between. CDR3 length equals 19 residues. CDR1 is KGHDR, CDR2 SFDVKD, per germline.

The chain couples TRBV19 to TRBJ1-4; D ambiguous. The V and J ends lost 3 bases and 0 bases respectively, with 5 bases between them. The CDR3 is 14 residues long. The germline V gene encodes CDR1 LNHDA and CDR2 SQIVND (reference sequence). CDR3 region: CASSMRPTNEKLFF. The CDR3 bases are TGTGCCAGTAGTATGCGCCCAACTAATGAAAAACTGTTTTTT.

CDR3: CASSFGRREKLFF. For the CDR3, the DNA is TGTGCCAGCAGCTTTGGCCGCCGCGAAAAACTGTTTTTT. This chain connects TRBV7-2 to TRBJ1-4; D is uncertain. The V gene's germline CDR1 is SGHTA and CDR2 FQGNSA. CDR3 length equals 13 residues. V lost 3 bases and J lost 8, with 10 bases in between.

This clone was observed once. The CDR3 DNA sequence: TGTGCCTGGAACGACAGGGTAGGTCCCTACGAGCAGTACTTC. It codes for CAWNDRVGPYEQYF. The rearrangement uses TRBV30 and TRBJ2-7; 7 nucleotides align to TRBD1. Germline V gene lookup returns CDR1 GTSNPN and CDR2 SVGIG (reference sequence). V was clipped by 4 bases and J by 2 bases; unmatched bases: 8. The CDR3 runs 14 residues.

The rearrangement uses TRBV9 and TRBJ1-3; D is perhaps TRBD1 (6 bases). Trimming took 1 base from V and 0 from J, leaving 11 bases between them. The CDR3 has 16 amino acids. Germline assignment: CDR1 SGDLS and CDR2 YYNGEE. The CDR3 DNA reads as TGTGCCAGCAGCGTAAGGGGGGACCTCTCTGGAAACACCATATATTTT. Protein sequence: CASSVRGDLSGNTIYF.

Turning to this clone: An end of the junction differs from the germline gene, which may be a read error. V usage is TRBV28 and J usage is TRBJ2-7; TRBD1 matches at 7 bases. CDR3 length equals 10 residues. Germline CDR1 and CDR2: MDHEN and SYDVKM. The chain's CDR3 is CASGRDRPLF. Here the CDR3 DNA reads TGTGCCAGCGGCCGGGACAGACCACTTTTC.

This sequence joins TRBV7-2 and TRBJ2-1; D gene ambiguous. The CDR3 loop spans 13 amino acids. Germline CDR1 reads SGHTA; CDR2 reads FQGNSA. V lost 3 bases, J lost 7 bases, and 10 bases lay in between. The CDR3 loop reads CASSLDPQNEQFF. For the CDR3, the DNA is TGTGCCAGCAGCTTGGACCCGCAGAATGAGCAGTTCTTC.